Listed here are 5 T cell receptor beta chains from one sample, sequenced in a study of coeliac disease. Assay used: immunoSEQ multiplex PCR; TCRdb lists only in-frame clones, some missing. Seen here are about 1,400 clones, roughly 90% observed once, and the top ten hold about 2.7%. The material sequenced was lymphocytes from the gut lamina propria. These receptor sequences come from a woman between 18 and 30 years old with active celiac disease.

In the case of this clone: A read error may produce the germline difference seen at one junction end. The gene calls are TRBV18 and TRBJ2-1; 9 bases match TRBD2. Germline lookup yields CDR1 KGHSH and CDR2 LQKENI. This CDR3 has 15 amino acids. In nucleotides, the CDR3 is TGTGCCAGCTCACCTGGGACTAGCTCCGACAATGAGCAGTTCTTC. This codes for CASSPGTSSDNEQFF.

The rearrangement joins TRBV28 to TRBJ2-7; possibly TRBD2 for D (5 bases). The V end lost 2 bases, the J end lost 3 bases, and 14 bases lay between the germline ends. The CDR3 sequence is 15 residues long. In germline, CDR1 is MDHEN, CDR2 SYDVKM. CDR3 nucleotides: TGTGCCAGCAGTTTACTTGGTGGTAGCGTCTACGAGCAGTACTTC. It specifies CASSLLGGSVYEQYF. The complete variable domain, with remaining parts taken from reference TRBV28 and TRBJ2-7, reads DVKVTQSSRYLVKRTGEKVFLECVQDMDHENMFWYRQDPGLGLRLIYFSYDVKMKEKGDIPEGYSVSREKKERFSLILESASTNQTSMYLCASSLLGGSVYEQYFGPGTRLTVT.

The chain combines TRBV5-1 with TRBJ2-5, with TRBD2 matching over 14 bases. Germline V gene data show CDR1 as SGHRS and CDR2 as YFSETQ. With V trimmed by 4 bases and J by 5 bases, 7 bases remained unmatched. The CDR3 is 16 amino acids. The CDR3 spells CASSLGTSGSRETQYF. In DNA, the CDR3 is TGCGCCAGCAGCCTTGGGACTAGCGGGAGTCGGGAGACCCAGTACTTC.

This clone was observed once. At one boundary the junction diverges from the germline segment, which might be a read error. The J gene is TRBJ2-7, the V gene TRBV4-3; 11 nucleotides match TRBD2. Germline CDR1 reads LGHNA; CDR2 reads YSLEER. The CDR3 runs to 13 residues. The CDR3 DNA sequence: TGCGCCAGCAGCCAAGACAGGGGACTAGCGGCTAACTTC. This codes for CASSQDRGLAANF.

The chain combines TRBV5-1 with TRBJ1-2; 7 positions agree with TRBD1. This CDR3 region has 14 residues. From germline, CDR1 is SGHRS and CDR2 YFSETQ. V was pared by 3 bases and J by 3 bases, with 5 bases of the junction left unmatched. Here the CDR3 DNA reads TGCGCCAGCAGCTCCGGGACAGACGACTATGGCTACACCTTC. It encodes CASSSGTDDYGYTF.